The source of this TCR beta chain is a study of Graves' ophthalmopathy and Graves' hyperthyroidism. Study results and limitations: Among expanded thyroid clonotypes above 0.001 frequency, most also occurred in blood. The 13-signature model separated ophthalmopathy from stable hyperthyroidism at around 90% sensitivity and around 77% specificity.

TCR beta CDR3 regions were amplified from RNA transcripts. The first-round RT-PCR employed HTBI primers together with the Qiagen OneStep RT-PCR kit. A multiplex PCR was then performed as the second round. TCRdb re-derived calls from the multiplex PCR reads in MiXCR, one entry per CDR3 protein. The sample consists of almost 750,000 distinct CDR3 sequences, 40% of them appearing once. In its sample, this clonotype was seen a few times. Its cognate antigen is unknown. V shed 2 bases and J 4 bases; nucleotides not matched to a gene: 4. The germline CDR1 and CDR2 sequences are DFQATT and SNEGSKA (reference sequence). This CDR3 region has 14 residues. Where ophthalmopathy was present, donors had moderate-to-severe activity, CAS ≥3, NOSPECS ≥4 and duration under 3 months. Pregnant or lactating patients and those with other autoimmune diseases or uncontrolled infections were excluded.

The chain joins TRBV20-1 to TRBJ2-7, with TRBD2 identical over 11 bases. Material for sequencing was peripheral blood. The TCR comes from an adult man with Graves' ophthalmopathy. CDR3 sequence (DNA): TGCAGTGCTAGACTGCCTAGCGGGAGGTACGAGCAGTACTTC. It encodes CSARLPSGRYEQYF.